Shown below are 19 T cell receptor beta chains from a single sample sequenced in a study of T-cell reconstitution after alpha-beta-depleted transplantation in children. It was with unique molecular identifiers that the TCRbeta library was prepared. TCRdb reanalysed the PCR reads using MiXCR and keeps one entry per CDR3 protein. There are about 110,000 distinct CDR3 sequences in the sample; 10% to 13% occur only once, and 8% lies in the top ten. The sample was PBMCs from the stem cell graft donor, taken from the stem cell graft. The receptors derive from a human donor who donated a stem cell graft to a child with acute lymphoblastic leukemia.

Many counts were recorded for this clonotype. CDR3 coding DNA: TGTGCCATCAGCGGACAGGGGGGACGAAACACCATATATTTT. Translated: CAISGQGGRNTIYF. This rearrangement joins TRBV10-3 to TRBJ1-3, with 10 bases lining up with TRBD1. Germline trimming cut 6 bases from V and 5 bases from J; bases unmatched to any gene: 4. Looked up from germline, CDR1 is ENHRY and CDR2 is SYGVKD. CDR3 length equals 14 residues.

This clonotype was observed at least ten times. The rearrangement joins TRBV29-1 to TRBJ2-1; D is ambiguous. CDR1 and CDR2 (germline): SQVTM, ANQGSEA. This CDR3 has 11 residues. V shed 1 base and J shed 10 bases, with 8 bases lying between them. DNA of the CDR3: TGCAGCGTTGAAGGGACCCCGGAGCAGTTCTTC. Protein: CSVEGTPEQFF.

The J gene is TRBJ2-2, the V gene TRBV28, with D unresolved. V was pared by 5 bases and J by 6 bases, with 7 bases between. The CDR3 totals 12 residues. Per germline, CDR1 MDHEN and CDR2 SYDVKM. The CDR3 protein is CASSPRSGELFF. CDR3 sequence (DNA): TGTGCCAGCAGTCCCCGGTCCGGGGAGCTGTTTTTT.

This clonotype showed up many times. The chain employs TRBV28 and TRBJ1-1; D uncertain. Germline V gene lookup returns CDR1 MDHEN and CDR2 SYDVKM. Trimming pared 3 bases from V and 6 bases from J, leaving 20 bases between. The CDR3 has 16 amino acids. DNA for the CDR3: TGTGCCAGCAGTTTGGAGGTTCGGGGTGGGATATCTGAAGCTTTCTTT. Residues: CASSLEVRGGISEAFF.

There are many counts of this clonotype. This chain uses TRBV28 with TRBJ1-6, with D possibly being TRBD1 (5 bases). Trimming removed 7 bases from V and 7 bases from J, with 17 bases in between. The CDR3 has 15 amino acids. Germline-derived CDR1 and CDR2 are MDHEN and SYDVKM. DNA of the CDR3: TGTGCCAGCACCTTGAAGGGAAGGGGAAATTCACCCCTCCACTTT. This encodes CASTLKGRGNSPLHF.

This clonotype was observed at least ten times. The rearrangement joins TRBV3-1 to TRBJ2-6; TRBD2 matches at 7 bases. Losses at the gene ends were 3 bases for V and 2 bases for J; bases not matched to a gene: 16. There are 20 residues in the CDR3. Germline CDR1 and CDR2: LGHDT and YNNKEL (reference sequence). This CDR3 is CASSHADAGDQLTGANVLTF. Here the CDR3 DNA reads TGTGCCAGCAGCCATGCAGATGCGGGGGACCAACTAACTGGGGCCAACGTCCTGACTTTC.

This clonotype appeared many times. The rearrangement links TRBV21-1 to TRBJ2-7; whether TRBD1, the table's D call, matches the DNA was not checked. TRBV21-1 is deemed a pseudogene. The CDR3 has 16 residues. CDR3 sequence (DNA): TGTGCCAGCAGCTTACGCCGGGACAGGGGGGTCTACGAGCAGTACTTC. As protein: CASSLRRDRGVYEQYF.

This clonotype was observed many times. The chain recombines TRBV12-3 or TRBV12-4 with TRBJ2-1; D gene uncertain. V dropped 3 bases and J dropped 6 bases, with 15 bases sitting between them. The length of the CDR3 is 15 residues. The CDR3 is CASSFLMGRSNEQFF. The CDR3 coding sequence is TGTGCCAGCAGTTTCCTAATGGGCCGAAGCAATGAGCAGTTCTTC.

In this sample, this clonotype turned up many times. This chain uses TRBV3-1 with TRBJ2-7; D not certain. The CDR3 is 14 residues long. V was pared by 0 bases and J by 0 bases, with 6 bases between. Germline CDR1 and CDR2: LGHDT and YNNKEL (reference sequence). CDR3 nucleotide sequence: TGTGCCAGCAGCCAAGATGCCCACTCCTACGAGCAGTACTTC. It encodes CASSQDAHSYEQYF.

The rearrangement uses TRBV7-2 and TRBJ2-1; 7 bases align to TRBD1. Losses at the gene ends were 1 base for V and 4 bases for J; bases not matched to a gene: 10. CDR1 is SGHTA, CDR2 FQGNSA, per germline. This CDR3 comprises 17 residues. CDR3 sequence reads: CASSLGYRGQKYNEQFF. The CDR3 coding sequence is TGTGCCAGCAGCTTAGGTTATAGGGGACAGAAATACAATGAGCAGTTCTTC.

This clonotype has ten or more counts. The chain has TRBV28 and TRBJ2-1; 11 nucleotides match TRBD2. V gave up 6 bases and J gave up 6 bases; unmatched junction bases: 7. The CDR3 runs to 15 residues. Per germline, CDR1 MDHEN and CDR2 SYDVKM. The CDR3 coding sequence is TGTGCCAGCAGCCGGCTAGCGGGAGGTTTCAATGAGCAGTTCTTC. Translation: CASSRLAGGFNEQFF.

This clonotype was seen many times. This CDR3 is CASSPFGQATYEQYF. CDR3 nucleotide sequence: TGTGCCAGCAGCCCCTTCGGACAGGCGACTTACGAGCAGTACTTC. This chain links TRBV12-3 or TRBV12-4 with TRBJ2-7; TRBD1 matches at 7 bases. The CDR3 covers 15 residues. With 6 bases clipped from V and 4 bases from J, the junction kept 12 bases outside the gene matches.

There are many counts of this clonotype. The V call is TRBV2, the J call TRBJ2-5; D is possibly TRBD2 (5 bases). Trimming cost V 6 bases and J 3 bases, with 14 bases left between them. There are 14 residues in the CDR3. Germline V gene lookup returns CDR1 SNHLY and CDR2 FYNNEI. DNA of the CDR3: TGTGCCAGCAGCCCCGGGGTATGGGAAGAGACCCAGTACTTC. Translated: CASSPGVWEETQYF.

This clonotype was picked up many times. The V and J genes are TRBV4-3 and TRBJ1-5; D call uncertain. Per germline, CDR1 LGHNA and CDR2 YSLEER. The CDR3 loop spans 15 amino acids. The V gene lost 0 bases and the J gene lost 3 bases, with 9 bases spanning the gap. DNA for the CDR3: TGCGCCAGCAGCCAAGATTGGGCTCCCAATCAGCCCCAGCATTTT. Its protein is CASSQDWAPNQPQHF.

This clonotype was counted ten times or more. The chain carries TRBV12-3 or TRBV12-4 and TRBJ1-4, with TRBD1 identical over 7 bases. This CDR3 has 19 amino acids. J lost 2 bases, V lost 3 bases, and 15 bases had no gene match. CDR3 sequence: CASSLGGGLKELTNEKLFF. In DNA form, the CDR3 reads TGTGCCAGCAGTTTGGGAGGGGGCTTAAAGGAGCTTACTAATGAAAAACTGTTTTTT.

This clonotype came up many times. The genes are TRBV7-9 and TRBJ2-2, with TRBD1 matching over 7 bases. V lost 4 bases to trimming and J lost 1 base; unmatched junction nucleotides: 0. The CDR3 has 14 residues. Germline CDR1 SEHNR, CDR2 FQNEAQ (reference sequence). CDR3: CASSYRGNTGELFF. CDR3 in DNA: TGTGCCAGCAGCTACAGGGGGAACACCGGGGAGCTGTTTTTT.

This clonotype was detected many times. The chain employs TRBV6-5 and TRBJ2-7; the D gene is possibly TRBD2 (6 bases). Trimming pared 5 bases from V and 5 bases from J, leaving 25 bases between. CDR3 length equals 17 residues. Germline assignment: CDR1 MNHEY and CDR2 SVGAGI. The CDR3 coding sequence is TGTGCCAGCAGTCCTTCCGGGAGTAAGCTTATTTGGAACGAGCAGTACTTC. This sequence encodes CASSPSGSKLIWNEQYF.

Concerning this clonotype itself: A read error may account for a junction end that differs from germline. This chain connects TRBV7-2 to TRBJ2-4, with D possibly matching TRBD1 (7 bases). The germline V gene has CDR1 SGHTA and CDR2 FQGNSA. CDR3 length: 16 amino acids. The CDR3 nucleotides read TGTGCCAGCAGCCCCGGTAGTGCAGGGGGGCAAAACAGTCAGTACTTC. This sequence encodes CASSPGSAGGQNSQYF. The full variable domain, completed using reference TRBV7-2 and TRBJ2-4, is GAGVSQSPSNKVTEKGKDVELRCDPISGHTALYWYRQSLGQGLEFLIYFQGNSAPDKSGLPSDRFSAERTGGSVSTLTIQRTQQEDSAVYLCASSPGSAGGQNSQYFGAGTRLSVL.

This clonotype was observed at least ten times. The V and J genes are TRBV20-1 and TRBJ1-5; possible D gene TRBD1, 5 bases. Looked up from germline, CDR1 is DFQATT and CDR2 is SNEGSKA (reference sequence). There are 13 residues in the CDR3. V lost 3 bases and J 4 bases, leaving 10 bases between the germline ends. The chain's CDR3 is CSARPGENQPQHF. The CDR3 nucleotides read TGCAGTGCTAGGCCGGGGGAGAATCAGCCCCAGCATTTT.